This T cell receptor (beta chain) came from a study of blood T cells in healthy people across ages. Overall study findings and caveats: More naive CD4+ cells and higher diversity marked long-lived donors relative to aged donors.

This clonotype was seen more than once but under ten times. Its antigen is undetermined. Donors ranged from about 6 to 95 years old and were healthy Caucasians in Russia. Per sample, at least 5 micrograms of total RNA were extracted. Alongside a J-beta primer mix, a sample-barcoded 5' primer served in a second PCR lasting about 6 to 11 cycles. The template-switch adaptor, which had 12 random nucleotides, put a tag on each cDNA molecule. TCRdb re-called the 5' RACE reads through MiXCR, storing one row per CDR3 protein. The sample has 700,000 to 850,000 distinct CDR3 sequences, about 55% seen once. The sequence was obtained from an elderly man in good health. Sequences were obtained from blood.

The CDR3 reads CSARVLGGPEETQYF. CDR3 sequence (DNA): TGCAGTGCTAGAGTTCTGGGAGGGCCAGAAGAGACCCAGTACTTC. This rearrangement joins TRBV20-1 to TRBJ2-5, with TRBD2 matching over 7 bases. This CDR3 is built from 15 residues. V lost 1 base and J lost 3; bases outside the gene matches: 8. Germline loops: CDR1 DFQATT, CDR2 SNEGSKA (reference sequence).